This T cell receptor (beta chain) came from a study of OX40 agonist ivuxolimab in advanced cancers. General notes on the study: Ivuxolimab was a fully human IgG2 agonistic monoclonal antibody targeting the costimulatory receptor OX40 (CD134). Intravenous ivuxolimab was administered to patients every 2 weeks at six dose levels: 0.01, 0.1, 0.3, 1.5, 3 and 10 mg/kg. Of the roughly 52 dose-escalation patients, hepatocellular carcinoma was present in around 20, melanoma in approximately 15, renal cell carcinoma in 9 and head and neck cancer in 9. The dose-escalation cohort was about 86% male with a mean age of approximately 60 years, ranging from about 20 to 85. Patients were allowed to have had prior anti-PD-1, anti-PD-L1 or anti-CTLA-4 therapy, and 40% of the dose-escalation patients had been treated with checkpoint inhibitors. Three dose-escalation patients achieved partial responses, one with hepatocellular carcinoma and two with cutaneous melanoma. The purpose of peripheral TCRbeta sequencing was to test whether ivuxolimab changed TCR sequence diversity and led to clonal T-cell expansion. The paper describes the monotherapy dose-escalation part (N ≈ 49 patients) of the phase I trial of ivuxolimab. The investigation overall reported the following: After ivuxolimab, more expanded clones were found on average in CD8+ T cells than in CD4+ T cells. Low levels of normalized T-cell clonal expansion were also shown by some nonresponding patients. Antigen specificity was not determined for the clonally expanded peripheral T cells. In partial responders in the 0.1-3.0 mg/kg groups, normalized peripheral clonal expansion was found to be among the lowest, especially among CD8+ T cells. Clonal expansion of both CD4+ and CD8+ blood T cells was observed from baseline to week 6 at doses 0.1 to 3.0 mg/kg.

Concerning this clone itself: Its antigen has not been determined. No qualities accompany the bases; no much larger clone lies one base away.

CDR3 length: 13 amino acids, cysteine to phenylalanine. Only the CDR3 portion is preserved as DNA: 39 bases, with reading frame beginning at the first base. V and J are trimmed by 0 bases and 7 bases, and the gene matches miss 3 bases of the junction. Via the germline V gene (reference sequence), CDR1 is GTSNPN and CDR2 SVGIG. For sequencing of the TCRbeta CDR3 region, genomic DNA was extracted from the sorted cells. The immunoSEQ Assay was used to sequence the TCRbeta CDR3 regions. TCRdb mirrors the immuneACCESS table, restricted to in-frame sequences. Some clones are absent from its copies; in checked studies, under half trace to an unresolved V gene, and the reason for the others is unknown. This sample has about 19,000 clones in its table, and around 79% of those were observed once. The leading ten clones occupy around 34% of the sample. The trial excluded patients who had a history of autoimmune disease or who were on systemic immunosuppression. In every dose cohort, peripheral blood was drawn for TCR sequencing at baseline, cycle 4 day 1, and cycle 7 day 1. Samples were obtained from an open-label, multicenter, first-in-human phase I dose-escalation trial of ivuxolimab. The trial enrolled adults with locally advanced or metastatic head and neck squamous cell, hepatocellular, melanoma or renal cell carcinoma. Before TCR sequencing, CD4+ T cells and CD8+ T cells were sorted from peripheral blood as separate populations.

This material consisted of CD4+ or CD8+ T cells sorted from blood, taken in a trial of the OX40 agonist ivuxolimab. The TCR comes from an adult with an advanced solid tumor such as melanoma, head and neck, liver or kidney cancer. In this chain, TRBV30 is recombined with TRBJ1-2; 9 bases in the junction line up with TRBD1. The CDR3 protein sequence reads: CAWSVPGQGGYTF. The nucleotide sequence reads TGTGCCTGGAGTGTACCGGGACAGGGTGGCTACACCTTC.